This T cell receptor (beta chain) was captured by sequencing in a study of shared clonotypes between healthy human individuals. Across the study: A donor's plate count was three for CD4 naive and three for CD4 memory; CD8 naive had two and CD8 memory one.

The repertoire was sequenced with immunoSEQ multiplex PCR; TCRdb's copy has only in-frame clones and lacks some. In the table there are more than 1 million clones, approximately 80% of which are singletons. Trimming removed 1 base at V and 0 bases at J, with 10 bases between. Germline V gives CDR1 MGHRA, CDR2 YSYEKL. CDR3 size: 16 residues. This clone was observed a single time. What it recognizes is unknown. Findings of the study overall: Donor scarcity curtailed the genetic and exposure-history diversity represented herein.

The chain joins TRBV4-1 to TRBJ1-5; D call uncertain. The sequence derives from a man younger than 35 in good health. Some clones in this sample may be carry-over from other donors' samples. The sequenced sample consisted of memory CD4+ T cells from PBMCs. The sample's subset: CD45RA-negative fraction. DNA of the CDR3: TGCGCCAGCAGCCAAGGGTGGGCGGATAGCAATCAGCCCCAGCATTTT. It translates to CASSQGWADSNQPQHF.